This T cell receptor (beta chain) comes out of a study of OX40 agonist ivuxolimab in advanced cancers. Study at large: Partial responses were achieved by three patients, one with hepatocellular carcinoma and two with cutaneous melanoma.

This CDR3 has 14 residues. With 5 bases removed from V and 11 bases from J, the gap between germline ends came to 16 bases. Germline CDR1 and CDR2: MNHEY and SVGAGI. Some clones are missing from TCRdb's copy, which holds only in-frame ones; the method was immunoSEQ multiplex PCR. The table lists fewer than 85,000 clones, around 87% of them singletons, with approximately 0.93% in the top ten. The V gene is TRBV6-5, the J gene TRBJ1-6; D is unresolved. Sequenced here: CD4+ or CD8+ T cells sorted from blood, sampled in a trial of the OX40 agonist ivuxolimab. This receptor was identified in an adult with an advanced solid tumor such as melanoma, head and neck, liver or kidney cancer. DNA of the CDR3: TGTGCCAGCAGTCCAAACCCAGACCTTGCACCCCTCCACTTT. Translating gives CASSPNPDLAPLHF.